This T cell receptor beta chain was found in a study of human thymus T cells. Libraries were prepared by immunoSEQ multiplex PCR; TCRdb keeps only in-frame clonotypes and omits some of them. The data hold tens of thousands of clones, with roughly 94% observed a single time. This CDR3 spans 15 amino acids. The V gene's germline CDR1 is SGHRS and CDR2 YFSETQ. V lost 0 bases to trimming and J lost 0 bases, with 10 bases between them. This receptor was identified in a boy under three years old with a congenital heart defect but otherwise immunologically healthy. The source material was blood. The rearrangement uses TRBV5-1 and TRBJ2-7; D might be TRBD1 or TRBD2, each matching 5 bases. CDR3: CASSLVAGTSYEQYF. In DNA, the CDR3 is TGCGCCAGCAGCTTGGTGGCAGGGACCTCCTACGAGCAGTACTTC.